This is a list of T cell receptor beta chains from one sample in a study of regulatory T cells in long-lasting Graves disease. MiXCR, applied by TCRdb to the multiplex PCR reads, yields one record per CDR3 protein. The table lists some 410,000 distinct CDR3 sequences, roughly 17% of them singletons. These data are also associated with another study on T cells in Graves' hyperthyroidism and ophthalmopathy.

Sample: peripheral blood mononuclear cells (PBMCs), taken at new diagnosis, from a patient treated with antithyroid drugs. All receptors come from a woman aged 25 to 39 with Graves disease. Each CDR3 is given with its conserved first and last residue. The order of the fields is CDR3 length, V gene, J gene, D gene, clone size, CDR3 protein, CDR3 DNA. D genes are given only for firm matches. The size field is filled for only some rows; it gives once, few, many or a size class.

>19|TRBV24-1|TRBJ2-3|TRBD1|many
CATSDLQGAHLANTDTQYF
TGTGCCACCAGTGATCTCCAGGGGGCCCACCTAGCGAACACAGATACGCAGTATTTT
>16|TRBV10-3|TRBJ1-1|NA|few
CAISEWGRGSNTEAFF
TGTGCCATCAGTGAGTGGGGCAGGGGTTCGAACACTGAAGCTTTCTTT
>12|TRBV28|TRBJ2-1|NA|many
CASSFLTQEQFF
TGTGCCAGCAGTTTTTTGACTCAGGAGCAGTTCTTC
>15|TRBV20-1|TRBJ2-7|TRBD2|many
CSARDTSGRTYEQYF
TGCAGTGCTAGAGATACTAGCGGGAGGACCTACGAGCAGTACTTC
>13|TRBV20-1|TRBJ2-2|NA|few
CSARDTYTGELFF
TGCAGTGCTAGAGATACGTACACCGGGGAGCTGTTTTTT
>16|TRBV5-6|TRBJ2-3|NA|many
CASSLERELKTDTQYF
TGTGCCAGCAGCTTGGAAAGGGAGCTGAAGACAGATACGCAGTATTTT
>12|TRBV5-6|TRBJ2-7|NA|NA
CASSATHFEQYF
TGTGCCAGCAGCGCCACTCACTTCGAGCAGTACTTC
>13|TRBV19|TRBJ2-7|TRBD1|NA
CASSVTGDDEQYF
TGTGCCAGTAGTGTAACAGGGGACGACGAGCAGTACTTC
>17|TRBV6-1|TRBJ1-6|TRBD1|NA
CASKDRGLKRKNSPLHF
TGTGCCAGCAAGGACAGGGGGCTTAAGCGAAAGAATTCACCCCTCCACTTT
>16|TRBV7-9|TRBJ1-1|NA|NA
CASSLATGQMNTEAFF
TGTGCCAGCAGCTTAGCGACAGGTCAAATGAACACTGAAGCTTTCTTT
>13|TRBV12-5|TRBJ2-6|NA|few
CASGRSGANVLTF
TGTGCTAGTGGCCGCTCTGGGGCCAACGTCCTGACTTTC
>15|TRBV13|TRBJ2-7|TRBD1|many
CASSFRQGGSYEQYF
TGTGCCAGCAGCTTCCGACAGGGTGGGTCCTACGAGCAGTACTTC
>16|TRBV7-7|TRBJ2-2|TRBD1|NA
CASSTPTGGNTGELFF
TGTGCTAGCAGCACACCAACAGGGGGAAACACCGGGGAGCTGTTTTTT
>16|TRBV7-9|TRBJ2-7|TRBD2|many
CASSPTGTSGTREQYF
TGTGCCAGCAGCCCCACCGGGACTAGCGGTACCCGGGAGCAGTACTTC
>13|TRBV5-6|TRBJ2-7|TRBD1|many
CASSFRTGAEQYF
TGTGCCAGCAGCTTCAGGACAGGGGCCGAGCAGTACTTC
>16|TRBV18|TRBJ2-3|TRBD1|many
CASSLKGGQGTDTQYF
TGTGCCAGCTCACTAAAAGGGGGACAGGGCACAGATACGCAGTATTTT
>15|TRBV24-1|TRBJ2-3|TRBD2|NA
CATSDTGLAGNTQYF
TGTGCCACCAGTGATACGGGACTAGCGGGGAATACGCAGTATTTT
>15|TRBV27|TRBJ2-3|NA|many
CASSLGSDDMDTQYF
TGTGCCAGCAGTTTAGGGTCAGACGATATGGATACGCAGTATTTT
>16|TRBV10-3|TRBJ2-2|TRBD2|NA
CATSGTSGRWTGELFF
TGTGCCACCTCCGGGACTAGCGGGCGGTGGACCGGGGAGCTGTTTTTT
>18|TRBV12-3/TRBV12-4|TRBJ2-2|NA|NA
CASQGALGGLGNTGELFF
TGTGCCAGCCAGGGCGCACTCGGGGGGCTCGGGAACACCGGGGAGCTGTTTTTT
>15|TRBV28|TRBJ2-1|NA|many
CASSPRTNSYNEQFF
TGTGCCAGCAGCCCGCGTACCAATTCCTACAATGAGCAGTTCTTC
>14|TRBV5-1|TRBJ2-7|TRBD1|many
CASSFGQGANEQYF
TGTGCCAGCAGCTTCGGTCAGGGGGCGAACGAGCAGTACTTC
>13|TRBV29-1|TRBJ1-1|NA|few
CSVVEEVNTEAFF
TGCAGCGTTGTGGAGGAGGTGAACACTGAAGCTTTCTTT
>17|TRBV19|TRBJ2-1|TRBD2|many
CASSRGASGRMGNEQFF
TGTGCCAGTAGTAGAGGCGCTAGCGGGAGGATGGGCAATGAGCAGTTCTTC
>15|TRBV5-4|TRBJ2-7|NA|NA
CASSSRGPRAKEQYF
TGTGCCAGCAGCTCAAGGGGACCGAGAGCGAAAGAGCAGTACTTC
>15|TRBV7-9|TRBJ2-3|NA|few
CASSLRTDSTDTQYF
TGTGCCAGCAGCCTCCGGACGGATAGCACAGATACGCAGTATTTT
>14|TRBV11-2|TRBJ1-2|NA|many
CASSLVPGSGGYTF
TGTGCCAGCAGCTTAGTTCCGGGCTCAGGTGGCTACACCTTC
>13|TRBV3-1|TRBJ1-2|TRBD1|NA
CASSHGQAYGYTF
TGTGCCAGCAGCCATGGACAGGCTTATGGCTACACCTTC
>15|TRBV28|TRBJ2-7|TRBD1|many
CASSDTGTGRHEQYF
TGTGCCAGCAGTGACACCGGGACAGGTCGCCACGAGCAGTACTTC
>15|TRBV5-1|TRBJ2-3|NA|NA
CASSLGGVAPDTQYF
TGCGCCAGCAGCCTGGGAGGAGTTGCTCCAGATACGCAGTATTTT
>14|TRBV28|TRBJ2-5|TRBD2|many
CASSGGLARETQYF
TGTGCCAGCAGTGGGGGACTAGCGCGGGAGACCCAGTACTTC
>16|TRBV15|TRBJ2-1|TRBD1|few
CATSREGARAYNEQFF
TGTGCCACCAGCCGAGAGGGGGCGAGGGCTTACAATGAGCAGTTCTTC
>15|TRBV7-2|TRBJ2-2|NA|NA
CASSLRGYNTGELFF
TGTGCCAGCAGCTTGAGAGGCTACAACACCGGGGAGCTGTTTTTT
>11|TRBV6-2/TRBV6-3|TRBJ1-1|TRBD1|NA
CASIQGGGSFF
TGTGCCAGCATCCAGGGGGGTGGTTCTTTCTTT
>13|TRBV30|TRBJ1-2|NA|many
CAGGREGASGYTF
TGTGCCGGGGGCAGGGAAGGGGCATCTGGCTACACCTTC
>17|TRBV5-1|TRBJ1-4|NA|few
CASSLDGRTGLGEKLFF
TGCGCCAGCAGCTTGGACGGTCGTACAGGGCTTGGTGAAAAACTGTTTTTT
>14|TRBV7-6|TRBJ2-7|TRBD2|NA
CASSLLAEQHEQYF
TGTGCCAGCAGCTTACTAGCGGAGCAACACGAGCAGTACTTC
>15|TRBV30|TRBJ1-5|NA|many
CAWSPPPGSNQPQHF
TGTGCCTGGAGTCCCCCCCCAGGGAGCAATCAGCCCCAGCATTTT
>15|TRBV5-4|TRBJ2-3|NA|NA
CASSPGEYGTDTQYF
TGTGCCAGCAGCCCGGGGGAATACGGCACAGATACGCAGTATTTT
>14|TRBV19|TRBJ2-2|NA|few
CASSPRTRTGELFF
TGTGCCAGTAGTCCCCGGACACGAACCGGGGAGCTGTTTTTT
>17|TRBV9|TRBJ1-5|NA|NA
CASSVARDSISNQPQHF
TGTGCCAGCAGCGTAGCGCGCGACTCAATTAGCAATCAGCCCCAGCATTTT
>13|TRBV5-1|TRBJ2-2|NA|NA
CASSYGIPGELFF
TGCGCCAGCAGCTATGGTATCCCCGGGGAGCTGTTTTTT
>16|TRBV24-1|TRBJ2-1|TRBD2|NA
CATSDKTSDSYNEQFF
TGTGCCACCAGTGACAAGACTAGCGACTCCTACAATGAGCAGTTCTTC
>16|TRBV10-3|TRBJ1-5|TRBD1|many
CATSDREGQGNQPQHF
TGTGCCACCTCGGACAGGGAGGGACAGGGCAATCAGCCCCAGCATTTT
>15|TRBV7-8|TRBJ2-7|TRBD1|many
CASSAPGQGPYEQYF
TGTGCCAGCAGCGCACCGGGACAGGGCCCTTACGAGCAGTACTTC
>16|TRBV7-9|TRBJ1-2|NA|many
CASWIPAKGKDYGYTF
TGTGCCAGCTGGATACCTGCGAAGGGGAAGGACTATGGCTACACCTTC
>15|TRBV20-1|TRBJ2-5|TRBD2|many
CSARDRLAGKETQYF
TGCAGTGCTAGAGATCGACTAGCGGGAAAAGAGACCCAGTACTTC
>20|TRBV6-1|TRBJ2-3|TRBD2|NA
CASVRLGLAGPLGEEDTQYF
TGTGCCAGCGTACGACTGGGGTTAGCGGGCCCCCTCGGCGAGGAGGATACGCAGTATTTT
>15|TRBV25-1|TRBJ2-1|TRBD2|many
CASSELGAGENEQFF
TGTGCCAGCAGTGAATTAGGAGCGGGAGAGAATGAGCAGTTCTTC
>13|TRBV19|TRBJ2-1|NA|few
CAPKGVLENEQFF
TGTGCCCCCAAAGGGGTCCTTGAAAATGAGCAGTTCTTC